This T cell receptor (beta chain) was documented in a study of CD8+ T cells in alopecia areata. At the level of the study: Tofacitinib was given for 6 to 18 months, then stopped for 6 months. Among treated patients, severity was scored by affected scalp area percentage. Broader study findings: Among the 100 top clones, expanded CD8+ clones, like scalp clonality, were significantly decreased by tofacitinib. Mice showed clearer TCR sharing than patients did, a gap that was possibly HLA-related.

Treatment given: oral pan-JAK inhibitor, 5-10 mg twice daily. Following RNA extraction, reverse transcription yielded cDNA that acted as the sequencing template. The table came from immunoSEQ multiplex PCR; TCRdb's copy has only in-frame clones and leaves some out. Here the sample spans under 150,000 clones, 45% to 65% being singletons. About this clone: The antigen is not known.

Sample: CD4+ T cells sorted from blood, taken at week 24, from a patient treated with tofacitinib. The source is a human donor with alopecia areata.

The DNA for the CDR3 is TGCGCCAGCAGCCAAGATCTCGGAGGCAGGAACGGCTACACCTTC. It yields the protein CASSQDLGGRNGYTF. The rearrangement joins TRBV4-1 to TRBJ1-2; D uncertain. Looked up from germline, CDR1 is MGHRA and CDR2 is YSYEKL. V lost 0 bases and J 8 bases, leaving 16 bases between the germline ends. This CDR3 has 15 residues.